These 25 T cell receptor beta chains came from one sample sequenced in a study of blood T cell repertoires in COVID-19. The data were produced by immunoSEQ multiplex PCR, yet TCRdb's version contains in-frame clones alone and is incomplete. The table shows a few hundred thousand clones, with 88% occurring only once. The sample consisted of peripheral blood. The receptor source for this set is a man between 60 and 75 years old who had recovered from COVID-19.

This chain uses TRBV19 with TRBJ2-1, with 13 bases aligning to TRBD2. Germline V lookup: CDR1 LNHDA, CDR2 SQIVND (reference sequence). The trim removed 5 bases at V and 3 bases at J, leaving 7 bases unmatched. CDR3 length equals 17 residues. CDR3 residues: CASSPGTSGDFYNEQFF. The CDR3 nucleotides are TGTGCCAGTAGTCCTGGGACTAGCGGGGATTTCTACAATGAGCAGTTCTTC.

This chain uses TRBV9 with TRBJ1-6; D is uncertain. Germline CDR1 and CDR2: SGDLS and YYNGEE. Between the trimmed V and J ends, which lost 0 bases and 4 bases, there was a span of 5 bases. The length of the CDR3 is 14 residues. CDR3 coding DNA: TGTGCCAGCAGCGTAGCCGGGTATAATTCACCCCTCCACTTT. It specifies CASSVAGYNSPLHF.

The chain recombines TRBV5-1 with TRBJ1-5; a possible D gene is TRBD1 (5 bases). Trimming stripped 4 bases from V and 11 bases from J, with 19 bases between. This CDR3 comprises 14 residues. Looked up from germline, CDR1 is SGHRS and CDR2 is YFSETQ. CDR3 nucleotides: TGCGCCAGCAGCCTTCGGGGGGACGCTGGGGCCCAGCATTTT. It encodes CASSLRGDAGAQHF.

This chain joins TRBV11-2 and TRBJ1-6, with 8 positions matching TRBD1. CDR3 length equals 17 residues. Germline V lookup: CDR1 SGHAT, CDR2 FQNNGV. The V and J ends lost 5 bases and 11 bases, in that order; junction bases with no gene match: 17. The CDR3 here is CASSQRWGDRIKTPLHF. CDR3 nucleotide sequence: TGTGCCAGCAGCCAAAGGTGGGGGGACAGGATTAAAACACCCCTCCACTTT.

The chain couples TRBV7-2 to TRBJ2-7, with D perhaps TRBD1 (6 bases). CDR1 is SGHTA, CDR2 FQGNSA, per germline. The CDR3 covers 14 residues. Between the trimmed V and J ends, which lost 2 bases and 4 bases, there was a span of 12 bases. The CDR3 DNA follows: TGTGCCAGCAGCTTAAGGGGGATGATGTACGAGCAGTACTTC. This sequence encodes CASSLRGMMYEQYF. Complete variable domain (other parts from reference TRBV7-2 and TRBJ2-7): GAGVSQSPSNKVTEKGKDVELRCDPISGHTALYWYRQSLGQGLEFLIYFQGNSAPDKSGLPSDRFSAERTGGSVSTLTIQRTQQEDSAVYLCASSLRGMMYEQYFGPGTRLTVT.

V is TRBV10-1 and J is TRBJ2-5; maybe TRBD2 (6 bases). In germline, CDR1 is WNHNN, CDR2 SYGVQD (reference sequence). The V gene lost 2 bases and the J gene lost 4 bases, with 14 bases spanning the gap. CDR3 length: 15 amino acids. Here the CDR3 DNA reads TGCGCCAGCAGTGAGGCGGGCCTGGGGGGAGAGACCCAGTACTTC. Residues: CASSEAGLGGETQYF.

V and J are TRBV7-9 and TRBJ1-2; D is undetermined. CDR1 and CDR2 from the germline V gene are SEHNR and FQNEAQ (reference sequence). Between the trimmed V and J ends, which lost 7 bases and 6 bases, there was a span of 12 bases. CDR3 length equals 12 residues. For the CDR3, the DNA is TGTGCCAGCAAGACTGTTCGAAATGGCTACACCTTC. Amino acids: CASKTVRNGYTF.

The chain carries TRBV9 and TRBJ1-3; D ambiguous. V was trimmed by 4 bases and J by 2 bases, leaving 10 bases between them. The germline gives CDR1 SGDLS, CDR2 YYNGEE. The CDR3 is 14 residues long. The CDR3 protein is CASSSLRTGNTIYF. In DNA, the CDR3 is TGTGCCAGCAGCTCCCTCAGAACTGGAAACACCATATATTTT.

The gene calls are TRBV6-4 and TRBJ2-2, with 10 bases that match TRBD2. The CDR3 length is 16 residues. V trimming: 5 bases; J trimming: 4 bases; junction bases outside the gene matches: 7. Germline V gene lookup returns CDR1 MRHNA and CDR2 SNTAGT. The CDR3, as DNA: TGTGCCAGCAGTTTAGCGGGGGGCCTCGGCACCGGGGAGCTGTTTTTT. Translation gives CASSLAGGLGTGELFF.

There are a few counts of this clone. V and J are TRBV5-1 and TRBJ1-1; weak D call: TRBD1 (5 bases). The V end lost 0 bases, the J end lost 3 bases, and 6 bases lay between the germline ends. Per germline, CDR1 SGHRS and CDR2 YFSETQ. This CDR3 has 13 amino acids. The CDR3 nucleotides read TGCGCCAGCAGCTTGGGACAGCACACTGAAGCTTTCTTT. Its protein is CASSLGQHTEAFF.

This clone appeared once. The chain recombines TRBV30 with TRBJ1-6, with a tentative D call TRBD1 (6 bases). There are 15 residues in the CDR3. The germline gives CDR1 GTSNPN, CDR2 SVGIG (reference sequence). Trimming left V 4 bases short and J 6 bases short, with 16 bases between. The CDR3 sequence is CAWIPSGQINSPLHF. CDR3 DNA: TGTGCCTGGATTCCTTCAGGACAGATTAATTCACCCCTCCACTTT.

V usage is TRBV5-4 and J usage is TRBJ2-5, with D unclear. Trimming removed 2 bases at V and 1 base at J, with 6 bases between. The CDR3 is 13 residues long. Germline CDR1 is SGHNT and CDR2 is YYREEE (reference sequence). The CDR3 loop is CASSFPLQETQYF. CDR3 bases: TGTGCCAGCAGCTTCCCACTCCAAGAGACCCAGTACTTC.

This chain links TRBV15 with TRBJ1-5, with 10 bases fitting TRBD1. CDR1 LNHNV and CDR2 YYDKDF come from the germline V gene (reference sequence). The CDR3 consists of 17 residues. Unmatched junction bases numbered 6, after V lost 1 base and J lost 3 bases. The CDR3 region is CATSRAGQGDLNQPQHF. As DNA, the CDR3 is TGTGCCACCAGCAGAGCAGGACAGGGGGACCTCAATCAGCCCCAGCATTTT.

J is TRBJ1-1 and V is TRBV30; no firm D call. This CDR3 contains 14 residues. Trimming removed 0 bases at V and 5 bases at J, with 13 bases between. Germline CDR1 reads GTSNPN; CDR2 reads SVGIG (reference sequence). Here the CDR3 DNA reads TGTGCCTGGAGTGTTGGAGGGCGGAAAACTGAAGCTTTCTTT. It codes for CAWSVGGRKTEAFF.

The chain uses TRBV5-6 and TRBJ2-1, with 7 bases that match TRBD2. The CDR3 loop spans 12 amino acids. V gave up 4 bases and J gave up 13 bases; unmatched junction bases: 8. Germline V lookup: CDR1 SGHDT, CDR2 YYEEEE. The CDR3 loop is CASSLGGIIQFF. In DNA form, the CDR3 reads TGTGCCAGCAGCCTCGGGGGGATCATTCAGTTCTTC.

V usage is TRBV5-6 and J usage is TRBJ1-1; D is undetermined. There are 13 residues in the CDR3. Deletions cut 1 base from V and 2 bases from J, with 6 bases between. Germline CDR1 and CDR2: SGHDT and YYEEEE. CDR3 coding DNA: TGTGCCAGCAGCTTGTCTAAAAACACTGAAGCTTTCTTT. Its protein is CASSLSKNTEAFF.

V gene TRBV19 combines with J gene TRBJ1-6; 11 nucleotides match TRBD1. This CDR3 contains 15 residues. Per germline, CDR1 LNHDA and CDR2 SQIVND (reference sequence). After removal of 5 bases from V and 10 bases from J, the junction contained 7 bases not matched to a gene. The DNA for the CDR3 is TGTGCCAGTAGTGCAACGGGACAGGGGGTCTCACCCCTCCACTTT. Protein sequence: CASSATGQGVSPLHF.

The chain links TRBV11-2 to TRBJ2-5; a weak D match, TRBD1 (5 bases). The CDR3 sequence is 14 residues long. Germline V gene data show CDR1 as SGHAT and CDR2 as FQNNGV. V dropped 0 bases and J dropped 3 bases, with 8 bases sitting between them. The chain's CDR3 is CASSLDTTEETQYF. Here the CDR3 DNA reads TGTGCCAGCAGCTTAGATACGACAGAAGAGACCCAGTACTTC.

This rearrangement joins TRBV3-1 (or the pseudogene TRBV3-2) to TRBJ2-3; 8 positions agree with TRBD2. The V segment lost 1 base and the J segment 5 bases; nucleotides outside the gene matches: 20. CDR3 length: 20 residues. Looked up from germline, CDR1 is LGHDT and CDR2 is YNNKEL (reference sequence). This CDR3 reads CASSQGRASGSGGKRDTQYF. CDR3 DNA: TGTGCCAGCAGCCAAGGTCGCGCTAGCGGGTCGGGGGGGAAGAGAGATACGCAGTATTTT.

V and J are TRBV29-1 and TRBJ1-1, with 8 bases identical to TRBD1. Trimming removed 7 bases from V and 0 bases from J; junction bases left unmatched: 13. Germline V lookup: CDR1 SQVTM, CDR2 ANQGSEA. CDR3 length: 16 residues. CDR3 residues: CSAFSGTGHMNTEAFF. The CDR3 region has the DNA TGCAGCGCTTTCTCCGGGACAGGTCACATGAACACTGAAGCTTTCTTT.

The J gene is TRBJ1-1, the V gene TRBV6-5, with TRBD1 as a possible D gene (5 bases). The ends were cut back, 7 bases at V and 6 bases at J, with 15 bases in the middle. This CDR3 has 13 amino acids. Germline CDR1 and CDR2: MNHEY and SVGAGI. This CDR3 is CASKIGGGAEAFF. CDR3 bases: TGTGCCAGCAAGATCGGGGGAGGCGCTGAAGCTTTCTTT.

This sequence joins TRBV6-5 and TRBJ2-1; D gene ambiguous. CDR3 length: 12 amino acids. Deletions cut 7 bases from V and 10 bases from J, with 14 bases between. In germline, CDR1 is MNHEY, CDR2 SVGAGI. The chain's CDR3 is CASKSSLGEQFF. CDR3 coding DNA: TGTGCCAGCAAATCCTCCCTTGGCGAGCAGTTCTTC.

The chain combines TRBV10-1 with TRBJ1-1; a weak D match, TRBD1 (5 bases). This CDR3 is 12 amino acids long. Deletions cut 6 bases from V and 1 base from J, with 6 bases between. CDR1 is WNHNN and CDR2 is SYGVQD in the germline V gene (reference sequence). CDR3 nucleotide sequence: TGCGCCAGCAGCGGACAGAACACTGAAGCTTTCTTT. Its translation: CASSGQNTEAFF.

The gene calls are TRBV19 and TRBJ1-4; 8 bases fit TRBD1. With 6 bases clipped from V and 6 bases from J, the junction kept 9 bases outside the gene matches. The CDR3 spans 15 residues. Germline V gene sequence: CDR1 LNHDA, CDR2 SQIVND (reference sequence). In nucleotides, the CDR3 is TGTGCCAGTAGGGAGATGACAGGGGTTGATGAAAAACTGTTTTTT. Amino acid sequence: CASREMTGVDEKLFF.

The chain uses TRBV29-1 and TRBJ1-1; 9 nucleotides align to TRBD1. Germline values: CDR1 SQVTM, CDR2 ANQGSEA. This CDR3 has 13 residues. Unmatched junction bases numbered 3, after V lost 6 bases and J lost 1 base. In DNA form, the CDR3 reads TGCAGCGTCGTGACAGGGGGGAACACTGAAGCTTTCTTT. It codes for CSVVTGGNTEAFF.